Listed below are T cell receptor beta chains from one sample, sequenced in a study of cytomegalovirus exposure and HLA in healthy donors. TCRdb's copy holds only in-frame clones and misses some; the assay was immunoSEQ multiplex PCR. The repertoire includes around 130,000 clones, over 8% of them detected once, and 4.5% to 6% sits in the top ten. What was sequenced was PBMCs. These receptors were collected from a man between 35 and 55 years old in good health and CMV-seronegative. The CDR3 runs from the conserved cysteine through the conserved F or W. Each record gives: D gene, J gene, clone size, V gene, CDR3 DNA, CDR3 protein. The D gene is left open where the match is weak. Clone size is given for some rows only: seen once, a few or many times, or a class if the clone is expanded.

>TRBD2|TRBJ2-1|few|TRBV11-2
TGTGCCAGCAGCTTAGGGCGGGGGAGCCCTCGTGAGCAGTTCTTC
CASSLGRGSPREQFF
>TRBD1|TRBJ1-2|.|TRBV5-1
TGCGCCAGCAGCTTGGACAGGGGGCAGGATGGCTACACCTTC
CASSLDRGQDGYTF
>.|TRBJ2-3|.|TRBV21-1
TGTGTCTGGACAGGTAAGACAGATACGCAGTATTTT
CVWTGKTDTQYF
>TRBD1|TRBJ1-6|.|TRBV19
TGTGCCAGTAGTGGTCTCGGACAGGGAAATAATTCACCCCTCCACTTT
CASSGLGQGNNSPLHF
>TRBD1|TRBJ1-2|few|TRBV5-4
TGTGCCAGCAGCTCACCCGGGACAGGCACCTATGGCTACACCTTC
CASSSPGTGTYGYTF
>TRBD2|TRBJ2-3|few|TRBV5-4
TGTGCCAGCAGCTCTGGGACTAGCGGGGGCTTTAGCACAGATACGCAGTATTTT
CASSSGTSGGFSTDTQYF
>TRBD1|TRBJ1-4|.|TRBV9
TGTACCAGCAGCGTAGGCGAGGGGGCGTTTGAAAAACTGTTTTTT
CTSSVGEGAFEKLFF
>TRBD1|TRBJ2-5|few|TRBV30
TGTGCCTGGAGCGCTGACAGGGGAGAGACCCAGTACTTC
CAWSADRGETQYF
>.|TRBJ2-1|few|TRBV6-6
TGTGCCAGCAGTCCTTTAACCTACAATGAGCAGTTCTTC
CASSPLTYNEQFF
>TRBD2|TRBJ2-6|.|TRBV5-1
TGCGCCAGCAGCGACTTCCTAGCGGATCTTCTCTCTGGGGCCAACGTCCTGACTTTC
CASSDFLADLLSGANVLTF
>.|TRBJ2-3|.|TRBV7-7
TGTGCCAGCAGTCCCGGGGGAGATACGCAGTATTTT
CASSPGGDTQYF
>TRBD2|TRBJ2-7|.|TRBV30
TGTGCCTGGAGTTCGGGGAGGCTAGCGGCCTACGAGCAGTACTTC
CAWSSGRLAAYEQYF
>TRBD2|TRBJ2-2|.|TRBV19
TGTGCCACCCTAGCGGACACCGGGGAGCTGTTTTTT
CATLADTGELFF
>.|TRBJ1-1|.|TRBV7-6
TGTGCCAGCAGCTTAGGAGGGGGCACTGAAGCTTTCTTT
CASSLGGGTEAFF
>.|TRBJ1-5|.|TRBV10-3
TGTGCCATCAGTGAGGCCTTGCAGGGCAATCAGCCCCAGCATTTT
CAISEALQGNQPQHF
>.|TRBJ2-5|.|TRBV5-6
TGTGCCAGCAGCTTGGATGTTCGAGAGACCCAGTACTTC
CASSLDVRETQYF
>TRBD2|TRBJ2-7|few|TRBV5-1
TGCGCCAGCAGCGATGGGACTAGCGGGGCCTACGAGCAGTACTTC
CASSDGTSGAYEQYF
>.|TRBJ1-5|few|TRBV19
TGTGCCAGTAGTATCGGCAGGGAGGAGGCCCAGCATTTT
CASSIGREEAQHF
>.|TRBJ2-3|few|TRBV2
TGTGCCAGACAAATTCGAGGGGGGGCAGATACGCAGTATTTT
CARQIRGGADTQYF
>.|TRBJ1-6|.|TRBV5-6
TGTGCCAGCAGCTCGCGCTCCTATAATTCACCCCTCCACTTT
CASSSRSYNSPLHF
>.|TRBJ2-5|.|TRBV11-2
TGTGCCAGCAGCTCCTTAGAAGAGACCCAGTACTTC
CASSSLEETQYF
>.|TRBJ2-7|.|TRBV12-5
TGTGCTAGTGGTGGGGGGAGGACCTACGAGCAGTACTTC
CASGGGRTYEQYF